A single sample is the source of the 6 T cell receptor beta chains below, sequenced in a study of blood T cell repertoires in COVID-19. Clones were sequenced by immunoSEQ multiplex PCR, and TCRdb holds only the in-frame ones, with some missing. This table holds some 140,000 clones, around 89% found once. Sequenced input: peripheral blood. The receptors come from a man aged 50-59 years with active or convalescent COVID-19.

This clone was observed a single time. The chain couples TRBV7-9 to TRBJ2-7; 12 bases map to TRBD2. Germline assignment: CDR1 SEHNR and CDR2 FQNEAQ (reference sequence). The J segment lost 3 bases and the V segment lost 3 bases, leaving 9 bases of the junction unmatched. The CDR3 runs to 17 residues. Here the CDR3 reads CASSFALAGGVFYEQYF. In DNA, the CDR3 is TGTGCCAGCAGCTTTGCACTAGCGGGAGGAGTTTTCTACGAGCAGTACTTC.

To note about this clone: Different DNA sequences within this sample yield the same CDR3. The J gene is TRBJ2-7, the V gene TRBV5-1, with 9 nucleotides matching TRBD1. J was trimmed by 4 bases and V by 0 bases; bases with no gene match: 2. The CDR3 is 14 amino acids. The germline V gene encodes CDR1 SGHRS and CDR2 YFSETQ. CDR3 DNA: TGCGCCAGCAGCTTGGGACAGGGGGGTTACGAGCAGTACTTC. Residues: CASSLGQGGYEQYF.

The chain has TRBV15 and TRBJ1-4; D possibly corresponds to TRBD1 (5 bases). Per the germline V gene, CDR1 is LNHNV and CDR2 is YYDKDF (reference sequence). Deletions cut 2 bases from V and 2 bases from J, with 9 bases between. The CDR3 is 15 residues long. This CDR3 is CATSRHSGTNEKLFF. CDR3 DNA: TGTGCCACCAGCAGACATTCAGGGACTAATGAAAAACTGTTTTTT.

The J gene is TRBJ1-6, the V gene TRBV15; D gene unclear. The CDR3 is made up of 15 amino acids. Trimming pared 0 bases from V and 6 bases from J, leaving 9 bases between. Germline CDR1 and CDR2: LNHNV and YYDKDF (reference sequence). The CDR3 reads CATSRDLTLNSPLHF. DNA for the CDR3: TGTGCCACCAGCAGAGATCTAACCCTTAATTCACCCCTCCACTTT.

This CDR3 is CASSQTWATEAFF. In nucleotides, the CDR3 is TGTGCCAGCAGTCAAACGTGGGCCACTGAAGCTTTCTTT. The chain is built from TRBV27 and TRBJ1-1; the D is unclear. Germline lookup yields CDR1 MNHEY and CDR2 SMNVEV (reference sequence). V was pared by 5 bases and J by 4 bases, with 11 bases between. The CDR3 is made up of 13 amino acids.

The rearrangement uses TRBV2 and TRBJ1-5; D may be TRBD1 (6 bases). V lost 5 bases and J 0 bases, leaving 14 bases between the germline ends. The CDR3 sequence is 16 residues long. Germline assignment: CDR1 SNHLY and CDR2 FYNNEI. CDR3 in amino acids: CASSPDRGYSNQPQHF. Written as DNA, the CDR3 is TGTGCCAGCAGTCCGGACAGAGGTTATAGCAATCAGCCCCAGCATTTT.